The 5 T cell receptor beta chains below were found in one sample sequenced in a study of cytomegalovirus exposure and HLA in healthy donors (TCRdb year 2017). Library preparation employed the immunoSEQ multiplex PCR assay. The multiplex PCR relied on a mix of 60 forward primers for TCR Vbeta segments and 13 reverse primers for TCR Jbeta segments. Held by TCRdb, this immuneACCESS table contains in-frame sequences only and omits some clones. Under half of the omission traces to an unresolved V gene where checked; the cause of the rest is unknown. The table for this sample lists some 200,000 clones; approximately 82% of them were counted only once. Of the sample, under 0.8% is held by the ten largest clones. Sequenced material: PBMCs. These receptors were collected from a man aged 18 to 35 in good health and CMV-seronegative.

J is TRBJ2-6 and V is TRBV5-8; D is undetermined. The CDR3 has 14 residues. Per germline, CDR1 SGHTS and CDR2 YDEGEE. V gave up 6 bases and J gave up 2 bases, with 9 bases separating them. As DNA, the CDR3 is TGTGCCAGCATCCATGTCCCTGGGGCCAACGTCCTGACTTTC. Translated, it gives CASIHVPGANVLTF.

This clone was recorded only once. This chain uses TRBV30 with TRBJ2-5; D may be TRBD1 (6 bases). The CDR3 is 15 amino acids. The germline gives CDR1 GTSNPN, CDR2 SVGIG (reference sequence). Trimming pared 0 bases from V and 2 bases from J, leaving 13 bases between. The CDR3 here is CAWSVLRTAQETQYF. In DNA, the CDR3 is TGTGCCTGGAGTGTACTAAGGACAGCACAAGAGACCCAGTACTTC.

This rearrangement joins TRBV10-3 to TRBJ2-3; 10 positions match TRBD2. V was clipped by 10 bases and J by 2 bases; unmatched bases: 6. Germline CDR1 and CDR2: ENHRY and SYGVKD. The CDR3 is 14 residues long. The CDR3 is CATKLAGSTDTQYF. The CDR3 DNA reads TGTGCCACCAAACTAGCGGGGTCCACAGATACGCAGTATTTT.

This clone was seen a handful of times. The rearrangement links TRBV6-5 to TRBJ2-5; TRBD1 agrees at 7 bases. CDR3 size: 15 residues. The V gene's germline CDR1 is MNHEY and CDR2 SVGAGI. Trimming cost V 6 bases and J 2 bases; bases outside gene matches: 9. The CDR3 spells CASRPLTGAQETQYF. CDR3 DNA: TGTGCCAGCAGACCACTTACAGGGGCTCAAGAGACCCAGTACTTC.

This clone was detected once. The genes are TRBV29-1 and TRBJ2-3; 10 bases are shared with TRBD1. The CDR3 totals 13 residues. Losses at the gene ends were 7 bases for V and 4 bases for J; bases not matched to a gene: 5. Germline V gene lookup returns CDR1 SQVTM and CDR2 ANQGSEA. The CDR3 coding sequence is TGCAGCGCCCGGACAGGGGGGGCAGATACGCAGTATTTT. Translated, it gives CSARTGGADTQYF.